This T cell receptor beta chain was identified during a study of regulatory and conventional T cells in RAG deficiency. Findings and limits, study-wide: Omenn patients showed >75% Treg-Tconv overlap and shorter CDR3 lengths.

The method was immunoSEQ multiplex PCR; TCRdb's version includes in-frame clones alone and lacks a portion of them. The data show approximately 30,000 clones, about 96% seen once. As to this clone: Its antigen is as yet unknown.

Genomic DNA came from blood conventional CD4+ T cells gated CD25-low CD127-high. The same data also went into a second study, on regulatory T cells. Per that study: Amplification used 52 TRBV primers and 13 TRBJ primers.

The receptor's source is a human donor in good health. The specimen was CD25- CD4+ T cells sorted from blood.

The CDR3 DNA is TGTGCCAGCAGTCCAGGCTTTCCGGGGAACTATGGCTACACCTTC. Translated, it gives CASSPGFPGNYGYTF. The V and J genes are TRBV6-1 and TRBJ1-2; D gene unclear. Trimming left V 5 bases short and J 2 bases short, with 15 bases between. The CDR3 spans 15 residues. CDR1 MNHNS and CDR2 SASEGT come from the germline V gene.